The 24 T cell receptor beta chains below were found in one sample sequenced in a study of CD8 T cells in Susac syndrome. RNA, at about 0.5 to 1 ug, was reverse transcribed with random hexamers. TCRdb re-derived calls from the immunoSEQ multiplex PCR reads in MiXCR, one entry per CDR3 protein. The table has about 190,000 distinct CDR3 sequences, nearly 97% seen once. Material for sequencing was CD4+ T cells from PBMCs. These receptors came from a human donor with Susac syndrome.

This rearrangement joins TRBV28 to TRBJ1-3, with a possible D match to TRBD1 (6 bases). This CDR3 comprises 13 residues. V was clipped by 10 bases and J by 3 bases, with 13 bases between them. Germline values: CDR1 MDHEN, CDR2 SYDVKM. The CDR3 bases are TGTGCCACCCAAGGGGGTTATGGAAACACCATATATTTT. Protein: CATQGGYGNTIYF.

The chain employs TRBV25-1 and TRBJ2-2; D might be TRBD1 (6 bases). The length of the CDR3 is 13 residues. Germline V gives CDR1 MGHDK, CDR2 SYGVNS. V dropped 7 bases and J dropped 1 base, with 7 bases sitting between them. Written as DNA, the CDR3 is TGTGCCAGCACAGGGGTGAACACCGGGGAGCTGTTTTTT. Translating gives CASTGVNTGELFF.

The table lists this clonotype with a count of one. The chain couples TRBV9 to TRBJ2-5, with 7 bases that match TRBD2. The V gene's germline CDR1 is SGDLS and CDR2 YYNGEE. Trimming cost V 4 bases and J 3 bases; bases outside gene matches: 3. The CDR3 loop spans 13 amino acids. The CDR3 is CASSRGLEETQYF. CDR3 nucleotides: TGTGCCAGCAGCAGAGGACTAGAAGAGACCCAGTACTTC.

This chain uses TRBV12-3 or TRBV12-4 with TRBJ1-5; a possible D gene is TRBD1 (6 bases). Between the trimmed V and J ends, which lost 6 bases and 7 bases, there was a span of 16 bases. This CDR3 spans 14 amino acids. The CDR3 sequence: CASRQTGVDQPQHF. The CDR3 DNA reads TGTGCCAGCAGGCAGACAGGTGTGGACCAGCCCCAGCATTTT.

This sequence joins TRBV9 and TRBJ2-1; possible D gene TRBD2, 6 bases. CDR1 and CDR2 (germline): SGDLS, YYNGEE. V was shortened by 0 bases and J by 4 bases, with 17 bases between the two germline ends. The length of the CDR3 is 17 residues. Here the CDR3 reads CASSVGLARNPYNEQFF. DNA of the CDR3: TGTGCCAGCAGCGTAGGGCTAGCGCGCAACCCATACAATGAGCAGTTCTTC.

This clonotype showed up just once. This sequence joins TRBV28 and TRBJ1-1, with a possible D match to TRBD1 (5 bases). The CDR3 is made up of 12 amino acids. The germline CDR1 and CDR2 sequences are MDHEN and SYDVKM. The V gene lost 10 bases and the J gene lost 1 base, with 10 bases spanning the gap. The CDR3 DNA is TGTGCCATCCGAGACAGGAACACTGAAGCTTTCTTT. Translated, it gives CAIRDRNTEAFF. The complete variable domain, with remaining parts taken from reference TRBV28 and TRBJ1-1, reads DVKVTQSSRYLVKRTGEKVFLECVQDMDHENMFWYRQDPGLGLRLIYFSYDVKMKEKGDIPEGYSVSREKKERFSLILESASTNQTSMYLCAIRDRNTEAFFGQGTRLTVV.

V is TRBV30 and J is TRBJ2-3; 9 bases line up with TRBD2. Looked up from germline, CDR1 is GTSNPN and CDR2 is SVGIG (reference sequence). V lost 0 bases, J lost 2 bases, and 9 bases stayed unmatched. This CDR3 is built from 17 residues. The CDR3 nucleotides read TGTGCCTGGAGTGTCCCCCCGGCTAGCGGGACCACAGATACGCAGTATTTT. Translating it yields CAWSVPPASGTTDTQYF. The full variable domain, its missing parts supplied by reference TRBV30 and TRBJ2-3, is SQTIHQWPATLVQPVGSPLSLECTVEGTSNPNLYWYRQAAGRGLQLLFYSVGIGQISSEVPQNLSASRPQDRQFILSSKKLLLSDSGFYLCAWSVPPASGTTDTQYFGPGTRLTVL.

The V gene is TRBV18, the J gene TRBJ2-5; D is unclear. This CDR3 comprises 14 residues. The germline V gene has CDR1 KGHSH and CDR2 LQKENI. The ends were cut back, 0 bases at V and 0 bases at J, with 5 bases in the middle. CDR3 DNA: TGTGCCAGCTCACCACCCTCCAACCAAGAGACCCAGTACTTC. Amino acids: CASSPPSNQETQYF.

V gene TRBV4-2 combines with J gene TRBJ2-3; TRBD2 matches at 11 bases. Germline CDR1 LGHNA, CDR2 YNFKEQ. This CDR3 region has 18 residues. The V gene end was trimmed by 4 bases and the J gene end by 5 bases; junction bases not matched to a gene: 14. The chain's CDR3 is CASSPGFSTSGDLDTQYF. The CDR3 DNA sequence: TGTGCCAGCAGCCCCGGATTCTCGACTAGCGGGGATCTAGATACGCAGTATTTT.

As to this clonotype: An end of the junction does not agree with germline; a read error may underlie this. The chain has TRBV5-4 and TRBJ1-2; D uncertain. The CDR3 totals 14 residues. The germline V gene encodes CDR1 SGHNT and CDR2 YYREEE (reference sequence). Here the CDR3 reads CASTLRGPGYGYTF. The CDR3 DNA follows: TGTGCCAGCACCTTGCGAGGCCCGGGGTATGGCTACACCTTC. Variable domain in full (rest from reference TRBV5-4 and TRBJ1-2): ETGVTQSPTHLIKTRGQQVTLRCSSQSGHNTVSWYQQALGQGPQFIFQYYREEENGRGNFPPRFSGLQFPNYSSELNVNALELDDSALYLCASTLRGPGYGYTFGSGTRLTVV.

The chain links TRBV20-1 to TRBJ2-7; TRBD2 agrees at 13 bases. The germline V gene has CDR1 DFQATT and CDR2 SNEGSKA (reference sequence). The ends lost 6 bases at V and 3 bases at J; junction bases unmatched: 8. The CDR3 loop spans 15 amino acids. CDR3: CSASVTSGGHYEQYF. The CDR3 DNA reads TGCAGTGCCTCTGTGACTAGCGGGGGGCACTACGAGCAGTACTTC.

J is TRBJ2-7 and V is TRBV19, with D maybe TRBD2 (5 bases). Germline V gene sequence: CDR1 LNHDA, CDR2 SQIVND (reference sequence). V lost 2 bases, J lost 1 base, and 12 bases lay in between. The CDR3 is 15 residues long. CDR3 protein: CASSIRGLGSYEQYF. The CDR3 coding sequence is TGTGCCAGTAGTATAAGAGGGTTGGGGTCCTACGAGCAGTACTTC.

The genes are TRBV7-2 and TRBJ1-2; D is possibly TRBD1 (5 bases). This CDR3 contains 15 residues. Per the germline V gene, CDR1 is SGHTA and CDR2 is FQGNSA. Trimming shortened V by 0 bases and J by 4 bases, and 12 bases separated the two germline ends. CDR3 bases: TGTGCCAGCAGCTTAGCGCGTCTAAGGGGCTATGGCTACACCTTC. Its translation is CASSLARLRGYGYTF.

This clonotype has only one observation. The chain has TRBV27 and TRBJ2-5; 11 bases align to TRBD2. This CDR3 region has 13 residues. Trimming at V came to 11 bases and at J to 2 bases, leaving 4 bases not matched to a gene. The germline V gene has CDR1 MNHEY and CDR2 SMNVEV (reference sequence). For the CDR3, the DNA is TGTGCCGCCGGGACTAGCGGACAAGAGACCCAGTACTTC. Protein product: CAAGTSGQETQYF.

The CDR3: CASRPPSGTGGYTF. The CDR3 nucleotides read TGTGCCAGCAGGCCACCTTCCGGGACAGGGGGCTACACCTTC. The rearrangement joins TRBV28 to TRBJ1-2; 9 bases are a match to TRBD1. With 6 bases clipped from V and 8 bases from J, the junction kept 10 bases outside the gene matches. Germline V gene sequence: CDR1 MDHEN, CDR2 SYDVKM. The CDR3 length is 14 residues.

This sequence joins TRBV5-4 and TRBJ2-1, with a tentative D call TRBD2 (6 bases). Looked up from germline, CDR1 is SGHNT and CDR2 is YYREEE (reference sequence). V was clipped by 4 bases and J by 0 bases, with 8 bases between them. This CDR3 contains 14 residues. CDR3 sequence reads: CASSATSSYNEQFF. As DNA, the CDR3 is TGTGCCAGCAGCGCGACTAGCTCCTACAATGAGCAGTTCTTC.

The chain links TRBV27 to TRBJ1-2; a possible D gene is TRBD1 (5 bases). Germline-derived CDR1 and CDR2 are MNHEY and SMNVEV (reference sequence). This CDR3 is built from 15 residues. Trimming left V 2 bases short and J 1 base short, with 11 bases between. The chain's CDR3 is CASSLIQGNNYGYTF. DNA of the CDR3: TGTGCCAGCAGTTTAATCCAGGGTAATAACTATGGCTACACCTTC.

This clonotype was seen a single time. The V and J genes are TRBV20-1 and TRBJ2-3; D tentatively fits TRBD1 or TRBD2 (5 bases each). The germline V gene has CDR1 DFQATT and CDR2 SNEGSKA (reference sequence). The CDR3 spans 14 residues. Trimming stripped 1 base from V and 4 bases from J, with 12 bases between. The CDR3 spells CSARGGIASDTQYF. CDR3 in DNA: TGCAGTGCTAGAGGGGGGATAGCGTCAGATACGCAGTATTTT.

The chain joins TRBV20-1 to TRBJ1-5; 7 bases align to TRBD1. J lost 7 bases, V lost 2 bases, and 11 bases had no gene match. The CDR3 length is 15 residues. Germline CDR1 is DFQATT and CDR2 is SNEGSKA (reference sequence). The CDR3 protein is CSARRDSRSRQPQHF. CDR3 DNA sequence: TGCAGTGCTAGAAGGGACAGTAGGTCTCGCCAGCCCCAGCATTTT.

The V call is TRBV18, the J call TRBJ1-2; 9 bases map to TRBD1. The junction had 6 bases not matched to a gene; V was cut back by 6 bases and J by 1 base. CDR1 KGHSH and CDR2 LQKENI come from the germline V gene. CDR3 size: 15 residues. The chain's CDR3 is CASSSGTGINYGYTF. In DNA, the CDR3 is TGTGCCAGCTCCTCCGGGACAGGGATTAACTATGGCTACACCTTC.

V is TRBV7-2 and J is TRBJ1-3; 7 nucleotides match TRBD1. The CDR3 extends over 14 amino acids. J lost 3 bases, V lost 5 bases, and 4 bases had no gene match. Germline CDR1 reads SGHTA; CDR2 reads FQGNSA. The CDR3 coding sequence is TGTGCCAGCAGCCCCACAGGGGATGGAAACACCATATATTTT. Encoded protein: CASSPTGDGNTIYF.

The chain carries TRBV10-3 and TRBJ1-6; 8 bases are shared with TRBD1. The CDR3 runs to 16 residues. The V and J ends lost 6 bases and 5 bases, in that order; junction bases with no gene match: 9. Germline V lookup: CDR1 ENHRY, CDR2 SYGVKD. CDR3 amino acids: CAISSFQGQDNSPLHF. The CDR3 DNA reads TGTGCCATCAGCTCATTCCAGGGACAGGATAATTCACCCCTCCACTTT.

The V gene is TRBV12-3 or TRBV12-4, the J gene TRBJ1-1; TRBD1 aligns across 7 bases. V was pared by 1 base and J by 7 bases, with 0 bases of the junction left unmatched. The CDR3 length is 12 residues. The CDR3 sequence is CASSLGDSEAFF. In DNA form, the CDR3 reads TGTGCCAGCAGTTTAGGGGACAGTGAAGCTTTCTTT.

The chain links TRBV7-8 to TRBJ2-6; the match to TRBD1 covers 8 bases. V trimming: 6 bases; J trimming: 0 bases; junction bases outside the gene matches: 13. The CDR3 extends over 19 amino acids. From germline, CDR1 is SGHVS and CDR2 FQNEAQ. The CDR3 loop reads CASSSGPWTGISGANVLTF. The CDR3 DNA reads TGTGCCAGCAGTTCAGGCCCCTGGACAGGGATCTCTGGGGCCAACGTCCTGACTTTC.